The 30 T cell receptor beta chains listed next were all sequenced from one sample in a study of T-cell reconstitution after alpha-beta-depleted transplantation in children (dated by TCRdb to the mid-2010s). The library was generated by PCR. Instrument used: Illumina HiSeq 2500. Molecular barcoding was employed in the preparation of TCR libraries, with unique molecular identifiers being used to normalize TCRbeta repertoire quantification. TCRdb reprocessed the public reads (quality trimming at Q25 with fastp, clone calling with MiXCR) and kept in-frame beta chains. Each CDR3 protein appears once, grouped with its most common genes and DNA. Recorded for this sample are about 98,000 distinct CDR3 sequences; 20% to 25% of them occurred a single time. The top ten hold 20% to 25% of the sample. What this sample's treatment or condition label stands for: allogeneic hematopoietic cell transplantation with graft depleted of TCRalphabeta T cells and CD19 B cells.

The source material was PBMCs, sampled before TCRalphabeta/CD19-depleted stem cell transplant. These receptors originate from a boy aged 2-9 years with acute lymphoblastic leukemia, due to receive a stem cell transplant.

As for this clonotype: In this CDR3 the conserved last residue, phenylalanine or tryptophan, is missing, so a read error is likely. The V gene is TRBV6-1, the J gene TRBJ2-7; D may be TRBD1 or TRBD2 (5 bases each). The CDR3 consists of 15 residues. Germline V CDR1 and CDR2: MNHNS, SASEGT. V lost 6 bases, J lost 7 bases, and 22 bases lay in between. The CDR3 DNA follows: TGTGCCAGCAGCCGCACCCTCGCAGGGAGAGGGGAGCAGTACTCC. It translates to CASSRTLAGRGEQYS.

This clonotype turned up a few times. This chain joins TRBV27 and TRBJ1-1; no reliable D call. Germline assignment: CDR1 MNHEY and CDR2 SMNVEV (reference sequence). CDR3 length: 18 residues. V lost 2 bases, J lost 6 bases, and 25 bases lay in between. The CDR3 DNA follows: TGTGCCAGCAGTTTAAAACTCCGTGGGCCGCGGACCCTCGCTGAAGCTTTCTTT. It codes for CASSLKLRGPRTLAEAFF.

This clonotype was counted between two and nine times. This rearrangement joins TRBV6-6 to TRBJ1-5; D ambiguous. The CDR3 loop spans 13 amino acids. The germline CDR1 and CDR2 sequences are MNHNY and SVGAGI (reference sequence). V shed 1 base and J shed 0 bases, with 1 base lying between them. CDR3 loop: CASSYYSNQPQHF. The DNA of the CDR3 is TGTGCCAGCAGTTACTATAGCAATCAGCCCCAGCATTTT.

The rearrangement uses TRBV4-1 and TRBJ1-2, with D tentatively TRBD1 (5 bases). V gave up 0 bases and J gave up 1 base, with 18 bases separating them. The V gene's germline CDR1 is MGHRA and CDR2 YSYEKL. This CDR3 has 18 amino acids. CDR3 protein: CASSQDLKGTQINYGYTF. The CDR3 nucleotides read TGCGCCAGCAGCCAAGATCTGAAGGGGACCCAGATTAACTATGGCTACACCTTC.

This clonotype appeared a few times. The chain has TRBV5-1 and TRBJ2-5; D is tentatively TRBD1 or TRBD2 (5 bases each). Between the trimmed V and J ends, which lost 0 bases and 4 bases, there was a span of 13 bases. Germline CDR1 and CDR2: SGHRS and YFSETQ. CDR3 size: 15 residues. CDR3 coding DNA: TGCGCCAGCAGCTTGGTGAGGGGAATCGGAGAGACCCAGTACTTC. This encodes CASSLVRGIGETQYF.

There are a few counts of this clonotype. This chain uses TRBV7-3 with TRBJ2-7, with D tentatively TRBD1 (6 bases). The V end lost 3 bases, the J end lost 6 bases, and 12 bases lay between the germline ends. This CDR3 contains 13 residues. CDR1 is SGHTA, CDR2 FQGTGA, per germline. CDR3 sequence (DNA): TGTGCCAGCAGCTTGTCACAGGGCTTCGAGCAGTACTTC. This translates into CASSLSQGFEQYF.

The chain carries TRBV6-7 and TRBJ2-2; D might be TRBD1 (6 bases). Being an ORF, TRBV6-7 has a function that is uncertain. V lost 0 bases and J lost 5, with 13 bases in between. This CDR3 contains 16 residues. Here the CDR3 DNA reads TGTGCCAGCAGTTACTCGAAGGCAGGGGAAACCGGGGAGCTGTTTTTT. This codes for CASSYSKAGETGELFF.

This clonotype was detected a few times. As DNA, the CDR3 is TGCGCCAGCAGCTTCGACAGGGACTCCTACGAGCAGTACTTC. Protein: CASSFDRDSYEQYF. The chain has TRBV5-1 and TRBJ2-7; TRBD1 matches 7 bases. J lost 0 bases, V lost 2 bases, and 2 bases had no gene match. Germline V gene lookup returns CDR1 SGHRS and CDR2 YFSETQ. The CDR3 has 14 residues.

J is TRBJ2-7 and V is TRBV6-5, with 7 bases matching TRBD1. Trimming removed 2 bases from V and 4 bases from J; junction bases left unmatched: 2. Germline V gene sequence: CDR1 MNHEY, CDR2 SVGAGI. The CDR3 totals 13 residues. CDR3 coding DNA: TGTGCCAGCAGTTACGGGACAGAGTACGAGCAGTACTTC. Amino acid sequence: CASSYGTEYEQYF.

This clonotype occurred many times. V and J are TRBV6-2 or TRBV6-3 and TRBJ2-5; perhaps TRBD2 as D (5 bases). Per the germline V gene, CDR1 is MNHEY and CDR2 is SVGEGT. The CDR3 length is 12 residues. V lost 6 bases to trimming and J lost 5 bases, with 10 bases between them. The CDR3 DNA reads as TGTGCCAGCAGCCCCGGGGAGGAGACCCAGTACTTC. Translating gives CASSPGEETQYF.

This clonotype has ten or more counts. DNA of the CDR3: TGTGCCAGCAGTGGAGGGACCCAAGAGACCCAGTACTTC. Protein: CASSGGTQETQYF. V usage is TRBV28 and J usage is TRBJ2-5; D possibly corresponds to TRBD2 (6 bases). Between the trimmed V and J ends, which lost 5 bases and 1 base, there was a span of 8 bases. This CDR3 region has 13 residues. Germline V lookup: CDR1 MDHEN, CDR2 SYDVKM.

The chain is built from TRBV29-1 and TRBJ2-1; the match to TRBD2 covers 10 bases. This CDR3 is built from 15 residues. The germline V gene has CDR1 SQVTM and CDR2 ANQGSEA. V dropped 7 bases and J dropped 4; count of bases not matched to a gene: 10. The CDR3 sequence: CSAMSSSGSYNEQFF. CDR3 in DNA: TGCAGCGCAATGTCCTCTAGCGGGAGTTACAATGAGCAGTTCTTC.

The V call is TRBV29-1, the J call TRBJ2-1; 7 bases map to TRBD2. The CDR3 has 16 amino acids. Per the germline V gene, CDR1 is SQVTM and CDR2 is ANQGSEA. J was trimmed by 4 bases and V by 6 bases; bases with no gene match: 15. The CDR3 DNA sequence: TGCAGCGTGGCCATCTTCCGGGACTACGATTACAATGAGCAGTTCTTC. Translated, it gives CSVAIFRDYDYNEQFF.

There are a few counts of this clonotype. The rearrangement uses TRBV4-3 and TRBJ2-1; TRBD2 is a possible D gene (5 bases). The CDR3 consists of 15 residues. The V end lost 3 bases, the J end lost 7 bases, and 16 bases lay between the germline ends. Per the germline V gene, CDR1 is LGHNA and CDR2 is YSLEER. The CDR3 here is CASSQSGAGFNEQFF. CDR3 bases: TGCGCCAGCAGCCAGTCGGGCGCGGGTTTTAATGAGCAGTTCTTC.

J is TRBJ2-1 and V is TRBV20-1; D gene ambiguous. The CDR3 runs to 15 residues. Trimming removed 6 bases from V and 7 bases from J, with 22 bases in between. Germline CDR1 DFQATT, CDR2 SNEGSKA (reference sequence). The CDR3 DNA follows: TGCAGTGCCAACGTGGGTGCACAGTGGACGAATGAGCAGTTCTTC. This gives the protein CSANVGAQWTNEQFF.

This chain connects TRBV5-5 to TRBJ2-6; weak D call: TRBD2 (7 bases). Looked up from germline, CDR1 is SGHKS and CDR2 is YYEKEE (reference sequence). V was cut by 6 bases and J by 2 bases, with 15 bases left in between. CDR3 length: 16 residues. CDR3 residues: CASTLTGGAGANVLTF. The CDR3 region has the DNA TGTGCCAGCACCCTCACGGGGGGCGCTGGGGCCAACGTCCTGACTTTC.

CDR3 residues: CASSLNRGAYEQYF. CDR3 DNA sequence: TGTGCCAGCAGCTTGAACAGGGGTGCCTACGAGCAGTACTTC. The J gene is TRBJ2-7, the V gene TRBV7-2; 7 bases fit TRBD1. Germline V lookup: CDR1 SGHTA, CDR2 FQGNSA. V lost 3 bases and J lost 2; bases outside the gene matches: 4. The CDR3 loop spans 14 amino acids.

The chain is built from TRBV30 and TRBJ2-1; D unresolved. CDR1 and CDR2 (germline): GTSNPN, SVGIG (reference sequence). V was shortened by 4 bases and J by 10 bases, with 11 bases between the two germline ends. This CDR3 contains 11 residues. The CDR3 sequence is CAWNILGEQFF. The CDR3 DNA reads as TGTGCCTGGAACATACTGGGGGAGCAGTTCTTC.

This clonotype was found many times. The rearrangement joins TRBV3-1 to TRBJ1-5, with a possible D match to TRBD1 (5 bases). V lost 1 base and J 5 bases, leaving 15 bases between the germline ends. Germline V gene lookup returns CDR1 LGHDT and CDR2 YNNKEL (reference sequence). The CDR3 has 16 amino acids. For the CDR3, the DNA is TGTGCCAGCAGCCAAGGTCGAAGGGGTAGGGATCAGCCCCAGCATTTT. Translated: CASSQGRRGRDQPQHF.

Regarding this clonotype: Compared with germline, one end of the junction differs, possibly owing to a read error. The rearrangement uses TRBV7-9 and TRBJ1-1; perhaps TRBD1 as D (6 bases). Germline CDR1 and CDR2: SEHNR and FQNEAQ (reference sequence). The CDR3 totals 14 residues. CDR3: CAGSLGGRSTEAFF. In DNA, the CDR3 is TGTGCCGGCAGCTTAGGGGGAAGGAGCACTGAAGCTTTCTTT.

CDR3 residues: CASSAGDNQPQHF. CDR3 nucleotides: TGTGCCAGCAGCGCCGGGGATAATCAGCCCCAGCATTTT. The J gene is TRBJ1-5, the V gene TRBV2, with unresolved D. CDR1 and CDR2 from the germline V gene are SNHLY and FYNNEI. The CDR3 consists of 13 residues. V dropped 6 bases and J dropped 4 bases, with 10 bases sitting between them.

V gene TRBV5-6 combines with J gene TRBJ2-1; TRBD1 is a possible D gene (6 bases). This CDR3 has 15 amino acids. CDR1 is SGHDT and CDR2 is YYEEEE in the germline V gene. Trimming removed 5 bases from V and 2 bases from J, with 14 bases in between. CDR3 in amino acids: CASSDQGSTYNEQFF. DNA for the CDR3: TGTGCCAGCAGTGACCAGGGGAGCACCTACAATGAGCAGTTCTTC.

The chain joins TRBV7-8 to TRBJ2-7; D is unclear. This CDR3 region has 13 residues. V lost 1 base, J lost 1 base, and 5 bases lay in between. Per the germline V gene, CDR1 is SGHVS and CDR2 is FQNEAQ. The CDR3 region is CASSLEHSYEQYF. The CDR3 DNA reads TGTGCCAGCAGCTTAGAACATTCCTACGAGCAGTACTTC.

A few counts support this clonotype. The CDR3 loop reads CSAPTSVYNEQFF. In nucleotides, the CDR3 is TGCAGTGCCCCGACTAGCGTCTACAATGAGCAGTTCTTC. The rearrangement joins TRBV20-1 to TRBJ2-1; 8 bases are shared with TRBD2. Germline-derived CDR1 and CDR2 are DFQATT and SNEGSKA (reference sequence). V lost 6 bases and J lost 3; bases outside the gene matches: 4. The CDR3 is 13 residues long.

This clonotype was found a few times. The gene calls are TRBV7-3 and TRBJ2-2; 8 bases match TRBD2. The ends lost 3 bases at V and 3 bases at J; junction bases unmatched: 3. The CDR3 consists of 15 residues. Germline assignment: CDR1 SGHTA and CDR2 FQGTGA. The CDR3 coding sequence is TGTGCCAGCAGCTTCGACGGGAGGGACACCGGGGAGCTGTTTTTT. Its translation is CASSFDGRDTGELFF.

The rearrangement uses TRBV4-3 and TRBJ2-3; TRBD2 agrees at 7 bases. This CDR3 spans 16 amino acids. With 1 base clipped from V and 5 bases from J, the junction kept 9 bases outside the gene matches. Germline V gene lookup returns CDR1 LGHNA and CDR2 YSLEER. The CDR3 reads CASSQAWGGSLDTQYF. The CDR3 DNA sequence: TGCGCCAGCAGCCAAGCTTGGGGAGGGTCCCTAGATACGCAGTATTTT.

This clonotype was counted only a few times. The chain recombines TRBV5-6 with TRBJ2-3, with D perhaps matching TRBD2 (6 bases). CDR3 length: 18 amino acids. Germline CDR1 and CDR2: SGHDT and YYEEEE. The V and J ends lost 1 base and 3 bases respectively, with 21 bases between them. The CDR3 loop is CASSLSSGGAGVTDTQYF. CDR3 coding DNA: TGTGCCAGCAGCTTGAGTAGCGGAGGGGCCGGGGTGACAGATACGCAGTATTTT.

In its sample, this clonotype was seen many times. Written as DNA, the CDR3 is TGTGCCAGCAGCCCCGGGAGCAAAAATGAGCAGTTCTTC. Its translation is CASSPGSKNEQFF. The chain joins TRBV9 to TRBJ2-1; TRBD2 is a possible D gene (6 bases). The CDR3 runs to 13 residues. The V gene lost 4 bases and the J gene lost 7 bases, with 12 bases spanning the gap. Looked up from germline, CDR1 is SGDLS and CDR2 is YYNGEE. The full variable domain, completed using reference TRBV9 and TRBJ2-1, is DSGVTQTPKHLITATGQRVTLRCSPRSGDLSVYWYQQSLDQGLQFLIQYYNGEERAKGNILERFSAQQFPDLHSELNLSSLELGDSALYFCASSPGSKNEQFFGPGTRLTVL.

Points on this clonotype: Sequence at one end of the junction differs from germline and may be a read error. This chain links TRBV10-3 with TRBJ2-3; possibly TRBD1 or TRBD2 for D (5 bases each). Germline-derived CDR1 and CDR2 are ENHRY and SYGVKD. CDR3 length equals 13 residues. Here the CDR3 reads CAVTEGRTDTHYF. The CDR3 DNA reads as TGTGCCGTTACCGAGGGGCGAACAGATACGCACTATTTT.

This clonotype was counted a few times. V and J are TRBV7-9 and TRBJ2-1; D is unresolved. The ends were cut back, 5 bases at V and 5 bases at J, with 10 bases in the middle. CDR3 length equals 13 residues. Germline values: CDR1 SEHNR, CDR2 FQNEAQ (reference sequence). The CDR3 bases are TGTGCCAGCAGCCCCGAGTTCGACAATGAGCAGTTCTTC. It yields the protein CASSPEFDNEQFF. Full variable domain (remainder filled in from reference TRBV7-9 and TRBJ2-1): DTGVSQNPRHKITKRGQNVTFRCDPISEHNRLYWYRQTLGQGPEFLTYFQNEAQLEKSRLLSDRFSAERPKGSFSTLEIQRTEQGDSAMYLCASSPEFDNEQFFGPGTRLTVL.